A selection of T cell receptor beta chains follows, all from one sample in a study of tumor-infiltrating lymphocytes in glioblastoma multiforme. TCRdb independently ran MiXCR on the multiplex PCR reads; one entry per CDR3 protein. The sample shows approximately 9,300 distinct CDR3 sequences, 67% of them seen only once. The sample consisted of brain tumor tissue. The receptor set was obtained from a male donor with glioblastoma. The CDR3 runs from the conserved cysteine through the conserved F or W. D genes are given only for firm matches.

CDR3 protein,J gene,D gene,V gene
CASRITGTGNTIYF,TRBJ1-3,NA,TRBV12-3/TRBV12-4
CAISETGEVSGYTF,TRBJ1-2,NA,TRBV10-3
CASTPPFGLGLAVNTGELFF,TRBJ2-2,TRBD2,TRBV11-2
CASSQDPGDHGGCTF,TRBJ1-2,NA,TRBV4-1
CSARNLEEQYF,TRBJ2-7,NA,TRBV20-1
CSVGDSSGSNTQYF,TRBJ2-3,TRBD2,TRBV29-1
CASTPSFGQALAVSAGELFF,TRBJ2-2,TRBD2,TRBV11-2
CPSSFGIYLSDGYTF,TRBJ1-2,NA,TRBV12-3/TRBV12-4
CARSFPGTRGTEAFF,TRBJ1-1,NA,TRBV11-1
CASSELTGGSTDTQYF,TRBJ2-3,NA,TRBV10-1
CDSTQREGGEQHF,TRBJ2-7,TRBD2,TRBV10-2
CASSLSGTVGNTIYF,TRBJ1-3,TRBD1,TRBV6-7
CSAGWGGIRGGEQYF,TRBJ2-7,NA,TRBV20-1
CSAIDVEAFF,TRBJ1-1,NA,TRBV20-1
CASRDTGTPGGETHYF,TRBJ2-5,NA,TRBV6-6
CASSLGFEGGYEQYF,TRBJ2-7,NA,TRBV11-3
CASSLEAGSNEQFF,TRBJ2-1,TRBD2,TRBV11-3
CASSGGQGFDTQYF,TRBJ2-3,TRBD1,TRBV6-1
CSARGGGGLYYEQYF,TRBJ2-7,TRBD2,TRBV20-1
CSVGGRQGANKQFF,TRBJ2-1,TRBD1,TRBV29-1
CASIATVSQDEAFF,TRBJ1-1,NA,TRBV6-2/TRBV6-3
CASSTGTGGFGYTF,TRBJ1-2,TRBD1,TRBV11-2
CAFGREGQLSGNTIYF,TRBJ1-3,TRBD1,TRBV10-3
CASSPQGKNYEQYF,TRBJ2-7,TRBD1,TRBV11-2
CSVEEGGGEKLSF,TRBJ1-4,NA,TRBV29-1
CASSSAGLARSGANVLTF,TRBJ2-6,TRBD2,TRBV6-5
CSARGGQGLRQLF,TRBJ2-1,TRBD2,TRBV29-1
CSVVLASGNEQFF,TRBJ2-1,TRBD2,TRBV29-1
CASSGVASGNYEQYF,TRBJ2-7,TRBD2,TRBV28
CNALQGAGNTVYF,TRBJ1-3,TRBD1,TRBV20-1
CSVKPGLTDTQYF,TRBJ2-3,NA,TRBV29-1
CASSLTPGLGRLMQTPF,TRBJ2-1,NA,TRBV5-4